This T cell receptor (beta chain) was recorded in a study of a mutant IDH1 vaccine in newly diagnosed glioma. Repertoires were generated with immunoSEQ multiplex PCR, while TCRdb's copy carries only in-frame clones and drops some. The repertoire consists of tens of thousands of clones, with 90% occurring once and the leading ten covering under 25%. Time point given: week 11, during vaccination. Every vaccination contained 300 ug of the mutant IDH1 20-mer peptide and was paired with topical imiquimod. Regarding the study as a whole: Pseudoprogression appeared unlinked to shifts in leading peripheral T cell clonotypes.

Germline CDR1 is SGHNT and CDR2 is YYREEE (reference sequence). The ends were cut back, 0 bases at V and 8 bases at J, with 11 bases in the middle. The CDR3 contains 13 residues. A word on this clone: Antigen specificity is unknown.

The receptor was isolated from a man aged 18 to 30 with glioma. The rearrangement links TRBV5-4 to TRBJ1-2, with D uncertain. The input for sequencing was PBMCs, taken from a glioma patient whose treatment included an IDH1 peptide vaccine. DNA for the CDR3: TGTGCCAGCAGCTTGGAACAGAAGAGCGGCTACACCTTC. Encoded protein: CASSLEQKSGYTF.